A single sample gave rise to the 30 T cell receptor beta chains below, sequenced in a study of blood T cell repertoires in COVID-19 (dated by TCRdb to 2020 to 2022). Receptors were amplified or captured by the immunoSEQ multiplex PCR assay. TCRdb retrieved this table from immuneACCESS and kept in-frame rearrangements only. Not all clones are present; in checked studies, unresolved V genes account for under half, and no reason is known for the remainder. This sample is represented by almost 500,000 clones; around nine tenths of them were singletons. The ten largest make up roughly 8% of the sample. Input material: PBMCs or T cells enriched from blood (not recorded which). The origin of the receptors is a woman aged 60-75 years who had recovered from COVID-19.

CDR3 coding DNA: TGTGCCAGCAGCCTAGCAGACTTGATCGGGGAGCTGTTTTTT. Protein product: CASSLADLIGELFF. The chain links TRBV9 to TRBJ2-2; the D gene is possibly TRBD2 (5 bases). V was clipped by 4 bases and J by 7 bases, with 14 bases between them. The germline V gene has CDR1 SGDLS and CDR2 YYNGEE. The CDR3 is made up of 14 amino acids.

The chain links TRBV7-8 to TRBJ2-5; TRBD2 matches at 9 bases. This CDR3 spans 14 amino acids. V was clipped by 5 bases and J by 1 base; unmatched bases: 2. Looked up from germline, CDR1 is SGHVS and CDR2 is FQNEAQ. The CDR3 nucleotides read TGTGCCAGCAGCGGACTAGCGCTCCAAGAGACCCAGTACTTC. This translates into CASSGLALQETQYF.

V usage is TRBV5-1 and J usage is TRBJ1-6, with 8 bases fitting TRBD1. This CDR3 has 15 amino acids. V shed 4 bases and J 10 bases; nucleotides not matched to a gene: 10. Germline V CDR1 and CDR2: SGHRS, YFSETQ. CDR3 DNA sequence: TGCGCCAGCAGCATTGGACAGGGCAATTACTCACCCCTCCACTTT. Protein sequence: CASSIGQGNYSPLHF. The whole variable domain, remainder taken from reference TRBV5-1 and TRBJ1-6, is KAGVTQTPRYLIKTRGQQVTLSCSPISGHRSVSWYQQTPGQGLQFLFEYFSETQRNKGNFPGRFSGRQFSNSRSEMNVSTLELGDSALYLCASSIGQGNYSPLHFGNGTRLTVT.

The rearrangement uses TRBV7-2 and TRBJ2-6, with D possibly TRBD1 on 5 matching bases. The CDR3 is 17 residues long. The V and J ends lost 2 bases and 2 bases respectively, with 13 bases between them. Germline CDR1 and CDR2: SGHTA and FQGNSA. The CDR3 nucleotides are TGTGCCAGCAGCTTACACCCAGGGCTGACTGGGGCCAACGTCCTGACTTTC. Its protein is CASSLHPGLTGANVLTF.

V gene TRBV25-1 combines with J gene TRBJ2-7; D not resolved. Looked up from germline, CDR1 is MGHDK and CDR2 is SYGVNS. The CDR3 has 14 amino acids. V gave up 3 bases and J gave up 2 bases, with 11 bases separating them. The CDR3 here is CASSDAQVTYEQYF. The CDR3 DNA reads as TGTGCCAGCAGTGACGCCCAGGTCACCTACGAGCAGTACTTC.

The CDR3, as DNA: TGTGCCAGCAGCCCAAACCGACTAGCGGGGGGATCCACCGGGGAGCTGTTTTTT. It yields the protein CASSPNRLAGGSTGELFF. V and J are TRBV6-4 and TRBJ2-2; 13 bases fit TRBD2. The CDR3 covers 18 residues. V shed 6 bases and J 4 bases; nucleotides not matched to a gene: 11. Germline V gives CDR1 MRHNA, CDR2 SNTAGT.

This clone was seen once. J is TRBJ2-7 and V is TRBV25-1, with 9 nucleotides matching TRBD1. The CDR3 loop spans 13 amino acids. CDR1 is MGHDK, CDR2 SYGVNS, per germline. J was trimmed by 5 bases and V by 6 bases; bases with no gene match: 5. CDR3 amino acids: CASRGQGTHEQYF. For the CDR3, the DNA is TGTGCCAGCAGGGGACAGGGAACCCACGAGCAGTACTTC.

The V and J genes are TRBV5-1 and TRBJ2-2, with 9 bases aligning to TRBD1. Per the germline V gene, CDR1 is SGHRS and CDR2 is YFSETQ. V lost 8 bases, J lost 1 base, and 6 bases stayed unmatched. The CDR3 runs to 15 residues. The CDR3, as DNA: TGCGCCAGTTTCCCGGGACAGGGGAACACCGGGGAGCTGTTTTTT. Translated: CASFPGQGNTGELFF.

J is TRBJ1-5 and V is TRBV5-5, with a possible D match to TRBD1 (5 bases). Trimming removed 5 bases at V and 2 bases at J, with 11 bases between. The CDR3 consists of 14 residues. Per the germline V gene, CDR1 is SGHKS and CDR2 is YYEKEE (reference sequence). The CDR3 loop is CASSMGGGNQPQHF. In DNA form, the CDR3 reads TGTGCCAGCAGTATGGGGGGAGGCAATCAGCCCCAGCATTTT.

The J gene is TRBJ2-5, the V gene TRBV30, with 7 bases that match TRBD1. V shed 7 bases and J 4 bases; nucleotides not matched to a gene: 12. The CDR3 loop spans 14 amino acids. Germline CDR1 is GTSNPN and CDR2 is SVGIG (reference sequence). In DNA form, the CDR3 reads TGTGCCTCTATAGGGGGCAAGGGAACAGAGACCCAGTACTTC. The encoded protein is CASIGGKGTETQYF.

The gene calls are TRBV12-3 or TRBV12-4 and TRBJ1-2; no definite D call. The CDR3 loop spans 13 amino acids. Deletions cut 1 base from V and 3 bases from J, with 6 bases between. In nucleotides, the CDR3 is TGTGCCAGCAGTTTAGAACAGTACTATGGCTACACCTTC. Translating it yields CASSLEQYYGYTF.

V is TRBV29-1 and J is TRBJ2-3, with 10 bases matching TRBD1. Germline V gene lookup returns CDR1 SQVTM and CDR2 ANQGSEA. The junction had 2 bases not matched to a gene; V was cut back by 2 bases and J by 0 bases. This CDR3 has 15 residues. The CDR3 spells CSVEPDRGSTDTQYF. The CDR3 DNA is TGCAGCGTTGAACCGGACAGGGGGAGCACAGATACGCAGTATTTT.

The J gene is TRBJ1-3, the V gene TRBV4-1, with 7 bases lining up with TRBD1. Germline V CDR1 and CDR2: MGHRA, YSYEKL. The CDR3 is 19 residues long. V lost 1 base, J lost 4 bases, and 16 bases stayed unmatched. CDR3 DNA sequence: TGCGCCAGCAGCCAAGTTACCGGGACAGCCGTTAGGGCGGGAAACACCATATATTTT. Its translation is CASSQVTGTAVRAGNTIYF.

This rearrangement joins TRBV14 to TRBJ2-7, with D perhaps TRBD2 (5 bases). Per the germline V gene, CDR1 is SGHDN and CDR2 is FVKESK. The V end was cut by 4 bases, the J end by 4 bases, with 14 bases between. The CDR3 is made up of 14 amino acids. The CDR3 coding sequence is TGTGCCAGCAGCCTGCAGATGGGCGGGTACGAGCAGTACTTC. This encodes CASSLQMGGYEQYF.

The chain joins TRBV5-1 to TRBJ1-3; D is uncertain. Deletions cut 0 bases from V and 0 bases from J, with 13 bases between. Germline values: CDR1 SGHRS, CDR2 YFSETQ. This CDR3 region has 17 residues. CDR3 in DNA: TGCGCCAGCAGCTTGGCCGCGGGGTCACCCTCTGGAAACACCATATATTTT. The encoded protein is CASSLAAGSPSGNTIYF. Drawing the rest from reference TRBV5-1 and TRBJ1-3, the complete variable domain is KAGVTQTPRYLIKTRGQQVTLSCSPISGHRSVSWYQQTPGQGLQFLFEYFSETQRNKGNFPGRFSGRQFSNSRSEMNVSTLELGDSALYLCASSLAAGSPSGNTIYFGEGSWLTVV.

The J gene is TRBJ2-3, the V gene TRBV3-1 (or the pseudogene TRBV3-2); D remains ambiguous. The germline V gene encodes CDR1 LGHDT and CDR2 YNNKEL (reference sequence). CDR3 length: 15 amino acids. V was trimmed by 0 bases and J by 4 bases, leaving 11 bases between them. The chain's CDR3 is CASSQDLSRSDTQYF. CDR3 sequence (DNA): TGTGCCAGCAGCCAAGATCTTTCGCGGTCAGATACGCAGTATTTT.

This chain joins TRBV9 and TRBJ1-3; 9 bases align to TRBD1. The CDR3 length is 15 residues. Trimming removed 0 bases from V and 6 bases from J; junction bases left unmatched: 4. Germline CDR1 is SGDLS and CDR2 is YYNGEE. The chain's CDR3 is CASSVDGTGINTIYF. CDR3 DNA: TGTGCCAGCAGCGTAGATGGGACAGGGATAAACACCATATATTTT.

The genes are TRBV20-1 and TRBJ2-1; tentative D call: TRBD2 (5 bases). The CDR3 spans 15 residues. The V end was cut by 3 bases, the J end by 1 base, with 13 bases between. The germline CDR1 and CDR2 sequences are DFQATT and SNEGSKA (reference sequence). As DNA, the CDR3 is TGCAGTGCTAGTCGCGGGCCTGGGTCCTACAATGAGCAGTTCTTC. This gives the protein CSASRGPGSYNEQFF.

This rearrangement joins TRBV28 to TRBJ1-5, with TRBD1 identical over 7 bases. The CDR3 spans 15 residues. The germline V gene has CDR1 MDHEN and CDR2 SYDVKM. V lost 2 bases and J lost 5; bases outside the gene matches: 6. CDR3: CASSLVTGAYQPQHF. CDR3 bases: TGTGCCAGCAGTTTAGTTACAGGGGCCTATCAGCCCCAGCATTTT. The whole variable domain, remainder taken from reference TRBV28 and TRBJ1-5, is DVKVTQSSRYLVKRTGEKVFLECVQDMDHENMFWYRQDPGLGLRLIYFSYDVKMKEKGDIPEGYSVSREKKERFSLILESASTNQTSMYLCASSLVTGAYQPQHFGDGTRLSIL.

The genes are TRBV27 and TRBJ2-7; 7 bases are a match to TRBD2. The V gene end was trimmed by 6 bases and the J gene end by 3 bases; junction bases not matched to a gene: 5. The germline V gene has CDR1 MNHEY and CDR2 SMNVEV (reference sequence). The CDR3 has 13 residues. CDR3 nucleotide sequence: TGTGCCAGCAGCAGGGCGGGGGACTACGAGCAGTACGTC. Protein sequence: CASSRAGDYEQYV.

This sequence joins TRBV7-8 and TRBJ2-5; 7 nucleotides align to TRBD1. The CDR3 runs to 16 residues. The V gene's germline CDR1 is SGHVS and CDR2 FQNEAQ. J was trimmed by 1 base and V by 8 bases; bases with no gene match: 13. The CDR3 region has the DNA TGTGCCAGCCGTCGAAAACCGGGACAGCGCCAAGAGACCCAGTACTTC. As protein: CASRRKPGQRQETQYF.

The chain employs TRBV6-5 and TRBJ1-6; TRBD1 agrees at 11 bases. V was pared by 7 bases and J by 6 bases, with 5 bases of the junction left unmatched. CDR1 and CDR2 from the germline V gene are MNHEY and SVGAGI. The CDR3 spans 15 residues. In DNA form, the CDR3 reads TGTGCCAGCACCCGGACAGGGGGCTCTAATTCACCCCTCCACTTT. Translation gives CASTRTGGSNSPLHF.

The CDR3 DNA reads as TGTGCCACCAGTGACCGGGGACTAGCGGGGGGAGAGACCCAGTACTTC. It is translated as CATSDRGLAGGETQYF. The rearrangement links TRBV24-1 to TRBJ2-5, with TRBD2 matching 15 bases. Germline V gives CDR1 KGHDR, CDR2 SFDVKD. The ends lost 4 bases at V and 4 bases at J; junction bases unmatched: 3. This CDR3 has 16 amino acids.

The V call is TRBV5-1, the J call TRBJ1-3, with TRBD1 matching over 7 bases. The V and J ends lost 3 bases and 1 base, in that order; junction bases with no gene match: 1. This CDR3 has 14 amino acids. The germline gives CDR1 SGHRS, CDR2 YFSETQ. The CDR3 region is CASSWGQSGNTIYF. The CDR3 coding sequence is TGCGCCAGCAGCTGGGGACAGTCTGGAAACACCATATATTTT.

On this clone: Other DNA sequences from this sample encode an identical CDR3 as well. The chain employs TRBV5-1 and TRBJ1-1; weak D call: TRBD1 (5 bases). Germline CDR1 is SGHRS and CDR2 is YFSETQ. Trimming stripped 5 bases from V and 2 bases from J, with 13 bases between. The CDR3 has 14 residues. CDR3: CASSSTGGNTEAFF. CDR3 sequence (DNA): TGCGCCAGCAGTTCTACCGGGGGAAACACTGAAGCTTTCTTT.

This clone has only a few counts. The CDR3 bases are TGTGCCAGCAGCTTAGAGGCTTGGTATAGCGGGGGGGCCAACAATGAGCAGTTCTTC. Amino acid sequence: CASSLEAWYSGGANNEQFF. The chain recombines TRBV7-8 with TRBJ2-1; the match to TRBD2 covers 11 bases. After removal of 1 base from V and 5 bases from J, the junction contained 13 bases not matched to a gene. Germline CDR1 SGHVS, CDR2 FQNEAQ. The CDR3 length is 19 residues.

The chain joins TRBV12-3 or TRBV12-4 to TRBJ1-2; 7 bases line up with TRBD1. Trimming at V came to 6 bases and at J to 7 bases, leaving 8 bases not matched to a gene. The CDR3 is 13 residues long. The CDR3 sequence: CASSIDRDSGYTF. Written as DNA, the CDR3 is TGTGCCAGCAGCATTGACAGGGACTCTGGCTACACCTTC.

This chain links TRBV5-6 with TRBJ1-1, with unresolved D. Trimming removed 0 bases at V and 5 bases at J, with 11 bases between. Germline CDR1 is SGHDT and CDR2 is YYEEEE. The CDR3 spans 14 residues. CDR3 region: CASSLVNEGTEAFF. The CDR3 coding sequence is TGTGCCAGCAGCTTGGTTAACGAGGGTACTGAAGCTTTCTTT.

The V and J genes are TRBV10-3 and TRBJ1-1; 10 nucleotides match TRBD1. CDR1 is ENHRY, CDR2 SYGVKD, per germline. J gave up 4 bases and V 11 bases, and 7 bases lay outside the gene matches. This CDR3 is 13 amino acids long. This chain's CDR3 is CAAIGTGATEAFF. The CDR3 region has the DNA TGTGCCGCCATTGGGACAGGGGCCACTGAAGCTTTCTTT.

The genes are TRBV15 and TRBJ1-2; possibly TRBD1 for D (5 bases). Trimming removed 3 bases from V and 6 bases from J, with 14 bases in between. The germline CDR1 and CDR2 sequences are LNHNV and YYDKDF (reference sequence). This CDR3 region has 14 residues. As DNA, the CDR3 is TGTGCCACCAGCAGCTGGGAGGGGTTAGATGGCTACACCTTC. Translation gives CATSSWEGLDGYTF.